The present T cell receptor beta chain was sequenced within a study of CD4+ T cells in melanoma. About this clone: The antigen remains undetermined.

Produced via immunoSEQ multiplex PCR; TCRdb's table is partial and in-frame only. The table records 120,000 to 150,000 clones, over 90% of them present only once. Study results and limitations: A reported correlation linked neoantigen-specific CD4+ T cells to CD8+, macrophage and B cell function. Neoantigen-specific CD4+ T cells in melanoma reportedly had diverse differentiation states.

V lost 3 bases and J 7 bases, leaving 16 bases between the germline ends. In germline, CDR1 is SGHDT, CDR2 YYEEEE. The CDR3 has 14 residues. This receptor was taken from a human donor with melanoma. The genes are TRBV5-6 and TRBJ1-1, with D perhaps TRBD1 (6 bases). The CDR3 nucleotides are TGTGCCAGCAGCTCCCGGCCTATCAGGGGTGAAGCTTTCTTT. Translation: CASSSRPIRGEAFF.